This T cell receptor (beta chain) was sequenced for a study of metastatic and nonmetastatic thyroid tumors. Notes on the study in general: Significantly higher TCR beta diversity was reportedly seen in malignant thyroid tumors than benign nodules, in blood and tumor.

Before thyroid surgery, none of the patients had received any treatment. TCRdb re-called the PCR reads via MiXCR. The sample yields around 26,000 clones, approximately 20% seen once. The CDR3 spans 14 residues. Per germline, CDR1 SGHAT and CDR2 FQNNGV. Trimming cost V 3 bases and J 5 bases, with 14 bases left between them. At least ten counts were recorded for this clone. Antigen: not known. The gene calls are TRBV11-2 and TRBJ2-7; possibly TRBD1 for D (6 bases). The specimen sequenced was blood. The clonotype originates from a male donor with papillary thyroid cancer or a benign thyroid nodule (not recorded which). Some clones in this sample may be carry-over from other donors' samples. The CDR3, as DNA: TGTGCCAGCAGCTTGAGGGGGTTTCTTGACGAGCAGTACTTC. It is translated as CASSLRGFLDEQYF.